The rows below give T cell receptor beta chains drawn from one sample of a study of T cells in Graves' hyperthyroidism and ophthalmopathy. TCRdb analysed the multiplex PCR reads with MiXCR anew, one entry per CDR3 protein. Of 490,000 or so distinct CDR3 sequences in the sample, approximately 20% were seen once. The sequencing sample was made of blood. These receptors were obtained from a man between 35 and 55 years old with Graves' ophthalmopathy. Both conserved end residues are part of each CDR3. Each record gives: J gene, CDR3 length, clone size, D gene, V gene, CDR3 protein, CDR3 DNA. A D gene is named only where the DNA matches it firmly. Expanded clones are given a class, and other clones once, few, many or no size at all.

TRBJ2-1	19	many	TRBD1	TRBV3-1	CASSQAGQGPWGGYNEQFF	TGTGCCAGCAGCCAGGCCGGACAGGGGCCCTGGGGCGGCTACAATGAGCAGTTCTTC
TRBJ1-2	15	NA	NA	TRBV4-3	CASSQDVTGGLGYTF	TGCGCCAGCAGCCAAGATGTAACGGGGGGACTAGGCTACACCTTC
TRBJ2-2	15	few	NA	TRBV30	CAWSSYKVNTGELFF	TGTGCCTGGAGTTCCTACAAGGTTAACACCGGGGAGCTGTTTTTT
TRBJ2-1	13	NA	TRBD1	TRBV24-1	CATTPGQGNEQFF	TGTGCCACCACCCCGGGACAGGGGAATGAGCAGTTCTTC
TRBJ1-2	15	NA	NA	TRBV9	CASSVDETVRGPPAF	TGTGCCAGCAGCGTAGATGAGACTGTACGAGGGCCGCCAGCCTTC
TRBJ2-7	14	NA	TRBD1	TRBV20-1	CSAKRPGGRYEQYF	TGCAGTGCTAAACGGCCAGGGGGAAGGTACGAGCAGTACTTC
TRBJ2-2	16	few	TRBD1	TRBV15	CATSRDRGFNTGELFF	TGTGCCACCAGCAGGGACAGGGGCTTCAACACCGGGGAGCTGTTTTTT
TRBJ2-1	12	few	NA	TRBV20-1	CSARDQAEEQFF	TGCAGTGCTAGAGATCAGGCAGAAGAGCAGTTCTTC
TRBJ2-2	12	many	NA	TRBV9	CASSVASGELFF	TGTGCCAGCAGCGTAGCCTCCGGGGAGCTGTTTTTT
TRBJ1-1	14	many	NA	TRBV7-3	CASSKDSIDTEAFF	TGTGCCAGCAGCAAAGACAGCATAGACACTGAAGCTTTCTTT
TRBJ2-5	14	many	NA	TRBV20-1	CSARDLLPTETQYF	TGCAGTGCTAGAGACCTCCTCCCTACTGAGACCCAGTACTTC
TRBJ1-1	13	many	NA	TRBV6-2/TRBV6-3	CASRPGLNTEAFF	TGTGCCAGCAGACCCGGACTGAACACTGAAGCTTTCTTT
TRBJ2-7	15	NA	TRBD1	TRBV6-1	CASSSRRDRGHEQYF	TGTGCCAGCAGTTCCCGTCGGGACAGGGGGCACGAGCAGTACTTC
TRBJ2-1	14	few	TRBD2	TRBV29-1	CSVGLAEFYNEQFF	TGCAGCGTTGGGCTAGCGGAGTTCTACAATGAGCAGTTCTTC
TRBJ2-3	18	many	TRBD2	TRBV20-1	CSGSGLAGGHGSTDTQYF	TGCAGTGGTAGCGGACTAGCGGGAGGCCACGGAAGCACAGATACGCAGTATTTT
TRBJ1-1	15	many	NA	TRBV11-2	CASSPVGGVNTEAFF	TGTGCCAGCAGCCCCGTCGGGGGTGTGAACACTGAAGCTTTCTTT
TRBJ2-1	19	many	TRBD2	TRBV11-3	CASSLSGTSGRSSYNEQFF	TGTGCCAGCAGCCTATCCGGGACTAGCGGGAGGAGCTCCTACAATGAGCAGTTCTTC
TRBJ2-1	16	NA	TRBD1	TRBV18	CASRSRDRGRSGEQFF	TGTGCCAGCCGGTCCCGGGACAGGGGGCGAAGTGGTGAGCAGTTCTTC
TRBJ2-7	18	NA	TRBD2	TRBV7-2	CASSLAALAGEGGYEQYF	TGTGCCAGCAGCTTAGCGGCACTAGCGGGAGAGGGTGGCTACGAGCAGTACTTC
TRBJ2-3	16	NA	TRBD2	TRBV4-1	CASSQDSSGSLDTQYF	TGCGCCAGCAGCCAAGATTCTAGCGGGAGTTTAGATACGCAGTATTTT
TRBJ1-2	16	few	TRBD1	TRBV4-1	CASSQGSTGMGYGYTF	TGCGCCAGCAGCCAAGGTTCGACAGGGATGGGCTATGGCTACACCTTC
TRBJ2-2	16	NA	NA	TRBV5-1	CASSLSPEKVDGELFF	TGCGCCAGCAGCTTGTCCCCAGAAAAAGTGGACGGGGAGCTGTTTTTT
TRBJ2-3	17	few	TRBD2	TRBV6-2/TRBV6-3	CASSYVGLAERGDTQYF	TGTGCCAGCAGTTACGTGGGACTAGCAGAAAGGGGAGATACGCAGTATTTT
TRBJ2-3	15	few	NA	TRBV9	CASSVGADNTDTQYF	TGTGCCAGCAGCGTAGGAGCCGATAACACAGATACGCAGTATTTT
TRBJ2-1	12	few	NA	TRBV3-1	CASVGLGAEQFF	TGTGCCAGCGTCGGATTGGGCGCTGAGCAGTTCTTC
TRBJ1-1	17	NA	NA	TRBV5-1	CASSLARGLDLNTEAFF	TGCGCCAGCAGCTTGGCCCGGGGCCTAGATTTGAACACTGAAGCTTTCTTT
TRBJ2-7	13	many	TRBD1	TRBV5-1	CASSLETGFEQYF	TGCGCCAGCAGCTTGGAGACAGGGTTCGAGCAGTACTTC
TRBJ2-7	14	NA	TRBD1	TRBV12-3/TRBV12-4	CASSPGTGFDEQYF	TGTGCCAGCAGTCCTGGGACAGGGTTCGACGAGCAGTACTTC
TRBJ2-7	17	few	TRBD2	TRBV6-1	CASSTKPWSGRAYEQYF	TGTGCCAGCAGCACAAAACCCTGGAGCGGGAGGGCCTACGAGCAGTACTTC
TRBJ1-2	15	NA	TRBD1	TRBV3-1	CASSPVGTGLNGYTF	TGTGCCAGCAGCCCTGTTGGGACAGGGCTGAATGGCTACACCTTC
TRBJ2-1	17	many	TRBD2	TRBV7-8	CASSFNVPAGGRDEQFF	TGTGCCAGCAGCTTTAACGTGCCAGCGGGAGGCCGGGATGAGCAGTTCTTC